The 26 T cell receptor beta chains presented below share a single source sample, sequenced in a study of cytomegalovirus exposure and HLA in healthy donors. Primers included in the PCR were 60 Vbeta and 13 Jbeta primers. The data were produced by immunoSEQ multiplex PCR, yet TCRdb's version contains in-frame clones alone and is incomplete. The data show approximately 110,000 clones, 76% seen once. The source material was PBMCs. The source is a middle-aged man in good health and CMV-seropositive.

The rearrangement uses TRBV19 and TRBJ2-6; 9 bases align to TRBD1. This CDR3 is 16 amino acids long. Germline assignment: CDR1 LNHDA and CDR2 SQIVND (reference sequence). V gave up 6 bases and J gave up 4 bases; unmatched junction bases: 7. DNA of the CDR3: TGTGCCAGTAGCAATGACAGGGGGAAGGGGGCCAACGTCCTGACTTTC. Encoded protein: CASSNDRGKGANVLTF. The variable domain in full, with the rest retrieved from reference TRBV19 and TRBJ2-6, is DGGITQSPKYLFRKEGQNVTLSCEQNLNHDAMYWYRQDPGQGLRLIYYSQIVNDFQKGDIAEGYSVSREKKESFPLTVTSAQKNPTAFYLCASSNDRGKGANVLTFGAGSRLTVL.

This rearrangement joins TRBV5-6 to TRBJ2-5, with 8 bases fitting TRBD1. The end of the DNA aligns better with TRBJ2-7, so the J call may be wrong. This CDR3 region has 14 residues. Germline V gene sequence: CDR1 SGHDT, CDR2 YYEEEE. The CDR3 protein is CASSFGTGSYEQYF. DNA of the CDR3: TGTGCCAGCAGCTTCGGGACAGGCTCCTACGAGCAGTACTTC.

The rearrangement uses TRBV6-1 and TRBJ1-5; D is ambiguous. In germline, CDR1 is MNHNS, CDR2 SASEGT. This CDR3 region has 13 residues. Trimming cost V 6 bases and J 0 bases, with 6 bases left between them. The CDR3 sequence is CASSGNSNQPQHF. CDR3 in DNA: TGTGCCAGCAGCGGGAATAGCAATCAGCCCCAGCATTTT.

This chain uses TRBV30 with TRBJ1-3; 7 bases are a match to TRBD1. Germline V gives CDR1 GTSNPN, CDR2 SVGIG (reference sequence). The CDR3 runs 14 residues. Trimming at V came to 5 bases and at J to 0 bases, leaving 4 bases not matched to a gene. The CDR3 spells CAWGQVFSGNTIYF. In DNA form, the CDR3 reads TGTGCCTGGGGACAGGTATTCTCTGGAAACACCATATATTTT.

The gene calls are TRBV30 and TRBJ2-7, with a tentative D call TRBD2 (5 bases). This CDR3 has 11 residues. V was clipped by 5 bases and J by 3 bases, with 8 bases between them. From germline, CDR1 is GTSNPN and CDR2 SVGIG (reference sequence). In nucleotides, the CDR3 is TGTGCCTGGGGGAGCGGCTACGAGCAGTACTTC. This encodes CAWGSGYEQYF.

As DNA, the CDR3 is TGTGCCAGCAGCTCTACCTACAATCAGCCCCAGCATTTT. The encoded protein is CASSSTYNQPQHF. The chain joins TRBV7-2 to TRBJ1-5; D is unclear. Germline V gives CDR1 SGHTA, CDR2 FQGNSA. V was cut by 4 bases and J by 3 bases, with 7 bases left in between. The CDR3 consists of 13 residues.

V usage is TRBV5-1 and J usage is TRBJ2-1; tentative D call: TRBD1 (5 bases). Trimming took 0 bases from V and 2 from J, leaving 6 bases between them. Germline V CDR1 and CDR2: SGHRS, YFSETQ. The CDR3 extends over 14 amino acids. The DNA for the CDR3 is TGCGCCAGCAGCTTGGACAGGACCTACAATGAGCAGTTCTTC. This translates into CASSLDRTYNEQFF. Filled out from reference TRBV5-1 and TRBJ2-1, the complete variable domain reads KAGVTQTPRYLIKTRGQQVTLSCSPISGHRSVSWYQQTPGQGLQFLFEYFSETQRNKGNFPGRFSGRQFSNSRSEMNVSTLELGDSALYLCASSLDRTYNEQFFGPGTRLTVL.

The gene calls are TRBV19 and TRBJ1-2; D is unclear. The germline V and J ends were trimmed by 5 bases and 8 bases, with 21 bases remaining between them. CDR3 length: 15 residues. The germline V gene has CDR1 LNHDA and CDR2 SQIVND (reference sequence). Written as DNA, the CDR3 is TGTGCCAGTAGTCCGCCGGGATCCCACTTCGGGGGCTACACCTTC. Amino acids: CASSPPGSHFGGYTF.

The V and J genes are TRBV7-8 and TRBJ2-7, with TRBD2 identical over 16 bases. The junction had 5 bases not matched to a gene; V was cut back by 5 bases and J by 7 bases. Per germline, CDR1 SGHVS and CDR2 FQNEAQ. CDR3 length equals 15 residues. CDR3 nucleotides: TGTGCCAGCAGCCTGATGGGACTAGCGGGGGGGGAGCAGTACTTC. This gives the protein CASSLMGLAGGEQYF.

The chain has TRBV12-5 and TRBJ2-1; tentative D call: TRBD1 (5 bases). This CDR3 contains 13 residues. Trimming cost V 4 bases and J 8 bases, with 12 bases left between them. CDR1 LGHNT and CDR2 FRNRAP come from the germline V gene. CDR3 DNA sequence: TGTGCTAGTGGTTCTCGACAGACGCATGAGCAGTTCTTC. This translates into CASGSRQTHEQFF.

The CDR3: CASSEVRWTGTNQPQHF. CDR3 DNA sequence: TGTGCCAGCAGTGAAGTACGATGGACAGGGACCAATCAGCCCCAGCATTTT. The chain links TRBV6-1 to TRBJ1-5; TRBD1 aligns across 8 bases. The CDR3 extends over 17 amino acids. Germline V lookup: CDR1 MNHNS, CDR2 SASEGT. V dropped 1 base and J dropped 3; count of bases not matched to a gene: 8.

The gene calls are TRBV20-1 and TRBJ2-1; the D gene is possibly TRBD1 (6 bases). This CDR3 is built from 11 residues. V lost 6 bases and J lost 6, with 9 bases in between. CDR1 is DFQATT, CDR2 SNEGSKA, per germline (reference sequence). CDR3 sequence: CSADRSNEQFF. The CDR3 DNA sequence: TGCAGTGCAGACAGGTCCAATGAGCAGTTCTTC.

Remarks on this clone: Compared with germline, one end of the junction differs, possibly owing to a read error. V gene TRBV7-8 combines with J gene TRBJ2-2; TRBD2 agrees at 9 bases. The CDR3 length is 15 residues. Looked up from germline, CDR1 is SGHVS and CDR2 is FQNEAQ. The CDR3 spells CASSSLGTSKGELLF. DNA for the CDR3: TGTGCCAGCAGCTCACTCGGGACTAGCAAAGGGGAGCTGCTTTTT.

The chain employs TRBV11-2 and TRBJ2-1, with 11 bases aligning to TRBD2. Per the germline V gene, CDR1 is SGHAT and CDR2 is FQNNGV. Losses at the gene ends were 2 bases for V and 6 bases for J; bases not matched to a gene: 6. CDR3 size: 16 residues. CDR3 residues: CASSLYRLAGINEQFF. In DNA, the CDR3 is TGTGCCAGCAGCTTATATCGACTAGCGGGGATCAATGAGCAGTTCTTC.

The CDR3: CASSLGDRGRRTQYF. In DNA, the CDR3 is TGTGCCAGCAGCTTGGGTGACAGGGGAAGGCGGACCCAGTACTTC. J is TRBJ2-5 and V is TRBV5-6; 8 nucleotides line up with TRBD1. The germline V gene has CDR1 SGHDT and CDR2 YYEEEE. The length of the CDR3 is 15 residues. Trimming removed 0 bases from V and 7 bases from J; junction bases left unmatched: 8.

The chain links TRBV27 to TRBJ2-1; 10 bases align to TRBD2. The germline CDR1 and CDR2 sequences are MNHEY and SMNVEV (reference sequence). Germline trimming cut 7 bases from V and 4 bases from J; bases unmatched to any gene: 13. This CDR3 has 17 residues. The CDR3 DNA reads as TGTGCCAGCATCCAACCAGCGGGAGGGGTATTATACAATGAGCAGTTCTTC. Encoded protein: CASIQPAGGVLYNEQFF.

The genes are TRBV29-1 and TRBJ1-1, with a weak D call TRBD1 (5 bases). Germline V CDR1 and CDR2: SQVTM, ANQGSEA. The CDR3 loop spans 13 amino acids. Trimming removed 0 bases at V and 5 bases at J, with 10 bases between. Here the CDR3 DNA reads TGCAGCGTTGAAGATGGGGGGGGGACTGAAGCTTTCTTT. Its protein product is CSVEDGGGTEAFF.

This clone was picked up one time. The rearrangement uses TRBV6-6 and TRBJ1-1, with D tentatively TRBD1 (6 bases). The CDR3 has 14 residues. V was shortened by 7 bases and J by 3 bases, with 15 bases between the two germline ends. Germline assignment: CDR1 MNHNY and CDR2 SVGAGI (reference sequence). The CDR3 loop reads CASTLGQTHTEAFF. CDR3 nucleotide sequence: TGTGCCAGCACCCTCGGACAGACACACACTGAAGCTTTCTTT.

The chain carries TRBV19 and TRBJ1-1, with 7 nucleotides matching TRBD1. The CDR3 has 12 residues. Germline V gives CDR1 LNHDA, CDR2 SQIVND (reference sequence). Trimming removed 5 bases from V and 11 bases from J; junction bases left unmatched: 8. Here the CDR3 reads CASSFSGGRAFF. CDR3 nucleotides: TGTGCCAGTAGTTTCTCAGGGGGTAGGGCTTTCTTT.

This clone showed up just a few times. V is TRBV7-2 and J is TRBJ2-5; 8 positions match TRBD2. The germline V gene encodes CDR1 SGHTA and CDR2 FQGNSA. V lost 3 bases, J lost 1 base, and 7 bases stayed unmatched. The CDR3 spans 16 residues. In nucleotides, the CDR3 is TGTGCCAGCAGCTTGTTCGGGGGGGCCAGCCAAGAGACCCAGTACTTC. This sequence encodes CASSLFGGASQETQYF. Combining the CDR3 with reference TRBV7-2 and TRBJ2-5 gives the whole variable domain GAGVSQSPSNKVTEKGKDVELRCDPISGHTALYWYRQSLGQGLEFLIYFQGNSAPDKSGLPSDRFSAERTGGSVSTLTIQRTQQEDSAVYLCASSLFGGASQETQYFGPGTRLLVL.

This clone showed up just a few times. The chain recombines TRBV10-3 with TRBJ2-5; 8 bases match TRBD2. Germline V gene sequence: CDR1 ENHRY, CDR2 SYGVKD. The CDR3 loop spans 12 amino acids. V shed 10 bases and J 5 bases; nucleotides not matched to a gene: 6. The CDR3 DNA sequence: TGTGCCACCCTCGGCGGGGGGGAGACCCAGTACTTC. The encoded protein is CATLGGGETQYF.

V is TRBV11-2 and J is TRBJ1-2; D is unclear. This CDR3 is 12 amino acids long. V lost 5 bases and J 2 bases, leaving 6 bases between the germline ends. Germline V gene lookup returns CDR1 SGHAT and CDR2 FQNNGV. This CDR3 is CASSQMNYGYTF. In DNA form, the CDR3 reads TGTGCCAGCAGCCAGATGAACTATGGCTACACCTTC. Variable domain in full (rest from reference TRBV11-2 and TRBJ1-2): EAGVAQSPRYKIIEKRQSVAFWCNPISGHATLYWYQQILGQGPKLLIQFQNNGVVDDSQLPKDRFSAERLKGVDSTLKIQPAKLEDSAVYLCASSQMNYGYTFGSGTRLTVV.

The genes are TRBV28 and TRBJ1-1; possible D gene TRBD1, 5 bases. The CDR3 covers 14 residues. Trimming stripped 7 bases from V and 3 bases from J, with 15 bases between. The germline V gene encodes CDR1 MDHEN and CDR2 SYDVKM. In DNA form, the CDR3 reads TGTGCCAGCACCAAGCGGGGCGCCTACACTGAAGCTTTCTTT. Translated, it gives CASTKRGAYTEAFF.

The rearrangement links TRBV6-5 to TRBJ2-7; D possibly corresponds to TRBD1 (5 bases). This CDR3 comprises 15 residues. The germline V and J ends were trimmed by 8 bases and 3 bases, with 20 bases remaining between them. Germline CDR1 is MNHEY and CDR2 is SVGAGI. In nucleotides, the CDR3 is TGTGCCAGCCGCTTCTCACAGGAGTCCTACTACGAGCAGTACTTC. Encoded protein: CASRFSQESYYEQYF.

The chain recombines TRBV7-2 with TRBJ2-7; 8 bases match TRBD1. V was clipped by 1 base and J by 2 bases; unmatched bases: 4. Germline CDR1 SGHTA, CDR2 FQGNSA. There are 15 residues in the CDR3. Written as DNA, the CDR3 is TGTGCCAGCAGCTTAGGGCAGGGGGCCACCTACGAGCAGTACTTC. Amino acid sequence: CASSLGQGATYEQYF.

This clone was counted only a few times. Other DNA sequences from this sample encode an identical CDR3 as well. Here the CDR3 DNA reads TGTGCCAGCAGTAGACGACAGGGTGGGGCCTACGAGCAGTACTTC. Translating gives CASSRRQGGAYEQYF. The chain carries TRBV27 and TRBJ2-7, with 7 bases that match TRBD1. Germline CDR1 is MNHEY and CDR2 is SMNVEV (reference sequence). J lost 2 bases, V lost 5 bases, and 9 bases had no gene match. The CDR3 runs to 15 residues.